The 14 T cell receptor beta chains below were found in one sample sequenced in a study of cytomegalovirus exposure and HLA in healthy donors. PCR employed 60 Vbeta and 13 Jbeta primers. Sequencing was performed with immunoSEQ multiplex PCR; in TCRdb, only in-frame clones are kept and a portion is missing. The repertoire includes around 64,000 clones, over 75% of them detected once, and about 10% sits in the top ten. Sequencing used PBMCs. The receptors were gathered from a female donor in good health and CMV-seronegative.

The CDR3 nucleotides read TGCGCCAGCAGCCCCTCAGGTAGCAATCAGCCCCAGCATTTT. Its protein product is CASSPSGSNQPQHF. V usage is TRBV5-1 and J usage is TRBJ1-5; no clear D. The germline gives CDR1 SGHRS, CDR2 YFSETQ. The V end was cut by 4 bases, the J end by 0 bases, with 8 bases between. This CDR3 is built from 14 residues.

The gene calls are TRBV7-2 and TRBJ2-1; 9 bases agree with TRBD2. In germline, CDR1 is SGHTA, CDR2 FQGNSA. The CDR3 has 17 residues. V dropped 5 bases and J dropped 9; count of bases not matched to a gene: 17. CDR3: CASSLYPGTSPGSEQFF. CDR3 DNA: TGTGCCAGCAGCCTTTACCCCGGGACTAGCCCTGGGAGTGAGCAGTTCTTC.

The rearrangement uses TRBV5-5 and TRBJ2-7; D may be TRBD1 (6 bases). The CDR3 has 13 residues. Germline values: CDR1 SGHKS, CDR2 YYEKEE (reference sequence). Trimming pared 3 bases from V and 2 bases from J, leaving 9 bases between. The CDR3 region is CASSWAGAYEQYF. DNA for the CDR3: TGTGCCAGCAGCTGGGCAGGGGCCTACGAGCAGTACTTC.

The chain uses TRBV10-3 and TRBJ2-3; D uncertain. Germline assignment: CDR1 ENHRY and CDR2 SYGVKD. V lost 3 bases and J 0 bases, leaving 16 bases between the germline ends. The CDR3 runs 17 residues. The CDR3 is CAISDPGLVSSTDTQYF. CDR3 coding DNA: TGTGCCATCAGTGACCCGGGTCTAGTGTCAAGCACAGATACGCAGTATTTT.

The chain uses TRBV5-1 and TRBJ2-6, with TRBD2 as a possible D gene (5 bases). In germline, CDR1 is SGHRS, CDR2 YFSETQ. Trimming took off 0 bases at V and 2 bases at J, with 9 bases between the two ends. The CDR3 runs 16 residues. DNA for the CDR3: TGCGCCAGCAGCTTGGCGGGGTTGACTGGGGCCAACGTCCTGACTTTC. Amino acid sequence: CASSLAGLTGANVLTF.

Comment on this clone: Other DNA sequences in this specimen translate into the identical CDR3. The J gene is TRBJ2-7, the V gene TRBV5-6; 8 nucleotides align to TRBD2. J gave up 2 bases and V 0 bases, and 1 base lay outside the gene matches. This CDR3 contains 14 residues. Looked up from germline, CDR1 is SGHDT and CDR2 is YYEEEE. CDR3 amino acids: CASSLAGGTYEQYF. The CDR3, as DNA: TGTGCCAGCAGCTTGGCGGGGGGGACCTACGAGCAGTACTTC.

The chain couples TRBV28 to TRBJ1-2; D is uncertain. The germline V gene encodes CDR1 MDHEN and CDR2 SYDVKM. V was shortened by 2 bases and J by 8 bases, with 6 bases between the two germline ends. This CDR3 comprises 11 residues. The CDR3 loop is CASSLREGYTF. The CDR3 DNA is TGTGCCAGCAGTTTACGGGAAGGCTACACCTTC.

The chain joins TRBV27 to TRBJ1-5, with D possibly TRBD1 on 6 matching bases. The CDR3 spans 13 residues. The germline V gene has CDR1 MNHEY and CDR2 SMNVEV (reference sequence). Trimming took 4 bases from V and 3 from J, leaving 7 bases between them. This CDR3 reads CASSSGVNQPQHF. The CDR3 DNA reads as TGTGCCAGCAGTTCAGGGGTCAATCAGCCCCAGCATTTT.

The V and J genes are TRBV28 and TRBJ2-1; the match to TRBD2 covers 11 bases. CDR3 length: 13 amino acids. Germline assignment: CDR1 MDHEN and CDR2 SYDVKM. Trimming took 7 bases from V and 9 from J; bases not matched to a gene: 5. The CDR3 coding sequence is TGTGCCAGCAATCCAACTAGCGGGAGTGAGCAGTTCTTC. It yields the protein CASNPTSGSEQFF. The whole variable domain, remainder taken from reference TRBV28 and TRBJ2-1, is DVKVTQSSRYLVKRTGEKVFLECVQDMDHENMFWYRQDPGLGLRLIYFSYDVKMKEKGDIPEGYSVSREKKERFSLILESASTNQTSMYLCASNPTSGSEQFFGPGTRLTVL.

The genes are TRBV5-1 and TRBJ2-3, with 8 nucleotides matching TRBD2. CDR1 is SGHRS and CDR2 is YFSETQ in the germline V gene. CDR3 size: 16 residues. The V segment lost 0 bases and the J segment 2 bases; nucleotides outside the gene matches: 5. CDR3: CASSLEREGFTDTQYF. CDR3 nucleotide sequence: TGCGCCAGCAGCTTGGAACGGGAGGGATTCACAGATACGCAGTATTTT.

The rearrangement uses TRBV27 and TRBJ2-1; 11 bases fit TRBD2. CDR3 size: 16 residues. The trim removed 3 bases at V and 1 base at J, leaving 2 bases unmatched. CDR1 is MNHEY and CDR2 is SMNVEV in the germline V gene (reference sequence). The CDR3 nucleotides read TGTGCCAGCAGTTTTCCTAGCGGGAGGTCCTACAATGAGCAGTTCTTC. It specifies CASSFPSGRSYNEQFF.

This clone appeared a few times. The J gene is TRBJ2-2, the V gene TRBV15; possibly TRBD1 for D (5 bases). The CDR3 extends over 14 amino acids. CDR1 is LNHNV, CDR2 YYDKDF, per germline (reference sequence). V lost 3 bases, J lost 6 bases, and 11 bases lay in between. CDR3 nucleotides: TGTGCCACCAGCAGCTCCAGGGTAGCCGGGGAGCTGTTTTTT. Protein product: CATSSSRVAGELFF.

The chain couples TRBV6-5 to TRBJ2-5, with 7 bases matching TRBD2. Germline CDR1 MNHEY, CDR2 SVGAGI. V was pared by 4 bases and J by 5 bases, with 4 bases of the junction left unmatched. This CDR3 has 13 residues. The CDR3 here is CASSWRGGETQYF. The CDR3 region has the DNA TGTGCCAGCAGTTGGAGGGGAGGGGAGACCCAGTACTTC.

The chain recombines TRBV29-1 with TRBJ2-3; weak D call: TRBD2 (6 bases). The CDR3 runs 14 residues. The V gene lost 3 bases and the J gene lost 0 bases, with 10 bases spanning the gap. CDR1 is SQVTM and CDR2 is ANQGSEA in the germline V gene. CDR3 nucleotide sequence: TGCAGCGTTGAGGGCGGGGCCAGCACAGATACGCAGTATTTT. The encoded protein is CSVEGGASTDTQYF.